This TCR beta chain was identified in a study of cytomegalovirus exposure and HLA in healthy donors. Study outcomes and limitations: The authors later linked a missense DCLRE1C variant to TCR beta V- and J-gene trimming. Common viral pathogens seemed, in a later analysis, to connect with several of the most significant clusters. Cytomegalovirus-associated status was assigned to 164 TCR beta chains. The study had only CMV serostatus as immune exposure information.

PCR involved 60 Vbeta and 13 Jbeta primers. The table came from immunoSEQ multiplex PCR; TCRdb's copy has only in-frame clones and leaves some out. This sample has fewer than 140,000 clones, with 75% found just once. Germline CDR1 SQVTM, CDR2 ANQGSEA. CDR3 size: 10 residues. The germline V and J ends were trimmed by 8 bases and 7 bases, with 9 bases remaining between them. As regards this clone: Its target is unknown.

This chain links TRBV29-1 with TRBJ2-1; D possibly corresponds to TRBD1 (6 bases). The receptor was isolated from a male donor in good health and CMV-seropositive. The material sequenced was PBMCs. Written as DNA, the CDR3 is TGCAGCTCAGGGGATAATGAGCAGTTCTTC. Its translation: CSSGDNEQFF.